The 3 T cell receptor beta chains reported below all come from one sample, sequenced in a study of blood T cells in healthy people across ages. A second PCR, run for 7 to 11 cycles, used a sample-barcoded 5' primer plus a J-beta primer mix. TCRdb reprocessed the 5' RACE reads with MiXCR, giving one entry per CDR3 protein. This sample has about 1.1 million distinct CDR3 sequences, with under 40% found just once. The sequenced sample consisted of blood. These receptors originate from a man between 18 and 35 years old in good health.

This clonotype was seen just once. Compared with germline, one end of the junction differs, possibly owing to a read error. The chain employs TRBV2 and TRBJ1-2, with D possibly being TRBD1 (6 bases). CDR1 and CDR2 from the germline V gene are SNHLY and FYNNEI. This CDR3 spans 12 amino acids. Written as DNA, the CDR3 is TGTGCCAGCGGCTGGACAGTCACTGGCTGCACCTTC. This encodes CASGWTVTGCTF.

The chain joins TRBV7-9 to TRBJ2-3; D not resolved. CDR3 length equals 13 residues. The germline V gene has CDR1 SEHNR and CDR2 FQNEAQ (reference sequence). V was clipped by 1 base and J by 7 bases, with 9 bases between them. The CDR3 DNA is TGTGCCAGCAGCTTAGAGCTGGGCAATACGCAGTATTTT. Translating it yields CASSLELGNTQYF.

The table lists this clonotype with a few counts. The V gene is TRBV7-9, the J gene TRBJ1-4, with D perhaps TRBD1 (5 bases). CDR1 is SEHNR and CDR2 is FQNEAQ in the germline V gene (reference sequence). The CDR3 has 13 amino acids. The V end lost 5 bases, the J end lost 3 bases, and 7 bases lay between the germline ends. In DNA form, the CDR3 reads TGTGCCAGCAGCACGACAGCTAATGAAAAACTGTTTTTT. Its protein is CASSTTANEKLFF.